This TCR beta chain appears in the sequencing data of a study of shared clonotypes between healthy human individuals. Study conclusions and caveats: Shared across a few donors were around 5% of the naive CD4 clonotypes. Clonotype sharing among donors, it was expected, would be affected by sequencing depth.

Germline lookup yields CDR1 SGHDT and CDR2 YYEEEE. This CDR3 contains 16 residues. With V trimmed by 4 bases and J by 3 bases, 6 bases remained unmatched. This clone was picked up a small number of times. The target antigen is unknown. Generated by immunoSEQ multiplex PCR, the TCRdb table keeps only in-frame clones and is missing some. The profile shows roughly 2.5 million clones, more than 80% of them singletons. The V call is TRBV5-6, the J call TRBJ1-5; 11 bases agree with TRBD1. The TCR comes from a man aged 18 to 29 in good health. Sequenced: naive CD4+ T cells sorted from blood. Subset defined: CD45RA+ positively selected. The CDR3 region has the DNA TGTGCCAGCAGCAAGGGGACAGGGGGATTCAATCAGCCCCAGCATTTT. This encodes CASSKGTGGFNQPQHF.